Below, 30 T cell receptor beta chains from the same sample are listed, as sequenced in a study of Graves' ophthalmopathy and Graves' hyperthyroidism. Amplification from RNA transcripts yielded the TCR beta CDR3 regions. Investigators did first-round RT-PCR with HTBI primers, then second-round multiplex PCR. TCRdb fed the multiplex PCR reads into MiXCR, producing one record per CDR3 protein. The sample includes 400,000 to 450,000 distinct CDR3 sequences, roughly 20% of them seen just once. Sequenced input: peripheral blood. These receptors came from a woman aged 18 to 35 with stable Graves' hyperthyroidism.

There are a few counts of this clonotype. The chain's CDR3 is CASGPYVTGELFF. CDR3 bases: TGTGCTAGTGGTCCCTACGTTACCGGGGAGCTGTTTTTT. The chain links TRBV12-5 to TRBJ2-2; D call uncertain. V lost 5 bases, J lost 5 bases, and 9 bases lay in between. The CDR3 length is 13 residues. The germline V gene has CDR1 LGHNT and CDR2 FRNRAP.

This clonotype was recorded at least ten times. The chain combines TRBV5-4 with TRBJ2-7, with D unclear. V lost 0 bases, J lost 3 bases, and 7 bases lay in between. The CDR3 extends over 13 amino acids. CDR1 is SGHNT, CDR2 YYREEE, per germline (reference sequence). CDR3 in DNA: TGTGCCAGCAGCTTGGGACCGAACTACGAGCAGTACTTC. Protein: CASSLGPNYEQYF. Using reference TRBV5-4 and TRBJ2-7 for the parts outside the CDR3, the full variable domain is ETGVTQSPTHLIKTRGQQVTLRCSSQSGHNTVSWYQQALGQGPQFIFQYYREEENGRGNFPPRFSGLQFPNYSSELNVNALELDDSALYLCASSLGPNYEQYFGPGTRLTVT.

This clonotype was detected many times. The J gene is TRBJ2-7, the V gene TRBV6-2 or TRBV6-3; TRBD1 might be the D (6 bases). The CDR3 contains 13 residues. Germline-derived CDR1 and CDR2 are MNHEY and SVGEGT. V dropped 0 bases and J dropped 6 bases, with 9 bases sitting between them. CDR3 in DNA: TGTGCCAGCAGTTACTCGGAAGGGGGCGAGCAGTACTTC. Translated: CASSYSEGGEQYF.

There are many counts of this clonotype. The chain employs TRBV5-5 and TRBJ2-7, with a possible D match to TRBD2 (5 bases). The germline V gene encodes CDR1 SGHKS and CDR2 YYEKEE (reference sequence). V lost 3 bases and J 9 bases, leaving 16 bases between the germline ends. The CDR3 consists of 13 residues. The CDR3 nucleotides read TGTGCCAGCAGCTCGCAGACGGACTGGCGGCAGTACTTC. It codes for CASSSQTDWRQYF.

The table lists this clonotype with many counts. For the CDR3, the DNA is TGTGCCAGCAGCCAGGGACTAGCGGTCTCCTACGAGCAGTACTTC. Amino acids: CASSQGLAVSYEQYF. This chain joins TRBV12-3 or TRBV12-4 and TRBJ2-7; 11 bases are shared with TRBD2. The CDR3 consists of 15 residues. Unmatched junction bases numbered 4, after V lost 6 bases and J lost 0 bases.

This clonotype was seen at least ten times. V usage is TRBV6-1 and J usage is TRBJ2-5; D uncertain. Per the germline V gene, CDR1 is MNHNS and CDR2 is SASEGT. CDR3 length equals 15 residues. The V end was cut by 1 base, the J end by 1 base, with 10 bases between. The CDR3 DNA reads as TGTGCCAGCAGTGAAGGATCACAGCTCCAAGAGACCCAGTACTTC. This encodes CASSEGSQLQETQYF.

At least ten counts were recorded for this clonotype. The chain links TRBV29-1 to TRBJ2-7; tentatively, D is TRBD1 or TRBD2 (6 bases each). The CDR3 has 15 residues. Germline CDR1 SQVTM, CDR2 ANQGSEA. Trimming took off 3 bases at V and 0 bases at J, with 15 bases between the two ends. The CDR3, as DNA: TGCAGCGTTGATAGTTCGGGGGACATCTCCTACGAGCAGTACTTC. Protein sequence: CSVDSSGDISYEQYF.

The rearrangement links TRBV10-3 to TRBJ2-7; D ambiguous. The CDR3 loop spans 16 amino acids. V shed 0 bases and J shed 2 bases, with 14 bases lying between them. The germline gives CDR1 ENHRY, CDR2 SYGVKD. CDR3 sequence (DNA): TGTGCCATCAGTGAGTCGAACCCGCCGCGGACCTACGAGCAGTACTTC. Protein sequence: CAISESNPPRTYEQYF.

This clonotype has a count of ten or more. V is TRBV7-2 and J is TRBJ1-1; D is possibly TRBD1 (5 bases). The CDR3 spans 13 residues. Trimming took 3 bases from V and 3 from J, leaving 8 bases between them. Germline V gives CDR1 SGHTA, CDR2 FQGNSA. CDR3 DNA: TGTGCCAGCAGCTTTGGGGGTGACACTGAAGCTTTCTTT. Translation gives CASSFGGDTEAFF.

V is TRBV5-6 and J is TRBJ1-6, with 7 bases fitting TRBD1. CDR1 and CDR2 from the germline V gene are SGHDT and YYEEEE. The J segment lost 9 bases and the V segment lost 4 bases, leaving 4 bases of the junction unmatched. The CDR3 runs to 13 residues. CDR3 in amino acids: CASSPGQASPLHF. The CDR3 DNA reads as TGTGCCAGCAGCCCAGGACAGGCTTCACCCCTCCACTTT.

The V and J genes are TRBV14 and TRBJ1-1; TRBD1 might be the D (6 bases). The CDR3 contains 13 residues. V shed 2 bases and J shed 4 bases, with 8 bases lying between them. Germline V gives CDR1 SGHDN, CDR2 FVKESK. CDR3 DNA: TGTGCCAGCAGCCAAAACAGGGCCACTGAAGCTTTCTTT. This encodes CASSQNRATEAFF.

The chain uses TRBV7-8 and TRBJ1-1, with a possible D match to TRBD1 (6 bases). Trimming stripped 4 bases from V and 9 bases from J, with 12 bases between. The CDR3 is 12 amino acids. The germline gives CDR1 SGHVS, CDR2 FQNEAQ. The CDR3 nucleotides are TGTGCCAGCAGCTCCGACACAGGGAAAGCTTTCTTT. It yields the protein CASSSDTGKAFF.

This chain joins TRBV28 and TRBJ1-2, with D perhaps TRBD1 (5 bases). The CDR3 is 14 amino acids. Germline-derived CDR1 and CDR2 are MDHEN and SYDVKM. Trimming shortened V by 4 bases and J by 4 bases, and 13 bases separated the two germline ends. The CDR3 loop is CASSSPGRIYGYTF. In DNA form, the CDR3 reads TGTGCCAGCAGTTCTCCAGGGAGAATCTATGGCTACACCTTC.

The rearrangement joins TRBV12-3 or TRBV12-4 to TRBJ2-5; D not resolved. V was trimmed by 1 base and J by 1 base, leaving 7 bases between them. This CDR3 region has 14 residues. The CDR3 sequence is CASSLEVAQETQYF. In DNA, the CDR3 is TGTGCCAGCAGTTTAGAGGTGGCCCAAGAGACCCAGTACTTC.

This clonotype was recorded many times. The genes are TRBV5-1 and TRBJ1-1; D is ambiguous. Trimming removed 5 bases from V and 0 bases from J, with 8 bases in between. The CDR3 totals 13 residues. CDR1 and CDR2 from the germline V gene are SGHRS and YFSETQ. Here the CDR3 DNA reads TGCGCCAGCAGATCTTCTATGAACACTGAAGCTTTCTTT. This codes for CASRSSMNTEAFF.

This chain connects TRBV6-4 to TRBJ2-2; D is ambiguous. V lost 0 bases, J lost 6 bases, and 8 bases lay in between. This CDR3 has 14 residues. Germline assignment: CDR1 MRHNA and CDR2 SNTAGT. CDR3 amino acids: CASSDSTSSGELFF. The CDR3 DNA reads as TGTGCCAGCAGTGACTCAACGTCCTCCGGGGAGCTGTTTTTT.

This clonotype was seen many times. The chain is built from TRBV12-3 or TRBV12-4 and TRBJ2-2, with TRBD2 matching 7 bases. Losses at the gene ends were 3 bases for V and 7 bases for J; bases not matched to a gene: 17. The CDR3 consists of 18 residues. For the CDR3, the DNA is TGTGCCAGCAGTTTCTGGAAATATTTGGCGGGAGCGGGCGGGGAGCTGTTTTTT. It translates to CASSFWKYLAGAGGELFF.

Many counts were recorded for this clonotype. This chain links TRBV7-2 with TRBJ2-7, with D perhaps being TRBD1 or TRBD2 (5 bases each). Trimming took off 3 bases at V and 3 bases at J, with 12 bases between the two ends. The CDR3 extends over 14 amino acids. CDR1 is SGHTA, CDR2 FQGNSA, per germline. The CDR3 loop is CASSLGPEGYEQYF. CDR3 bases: TGTGCCAGCAGCTTGGGACCGGAAGGCTACGAGCAGTACTTC.

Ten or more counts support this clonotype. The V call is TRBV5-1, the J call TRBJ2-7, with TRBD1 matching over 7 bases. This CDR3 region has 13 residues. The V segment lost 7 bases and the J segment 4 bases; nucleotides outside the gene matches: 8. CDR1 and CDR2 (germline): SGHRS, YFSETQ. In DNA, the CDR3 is TGCGCCAGCGCCCGCACAGGGGATTACGAGCAGTACTTC. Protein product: CASARTGDYEQYF.

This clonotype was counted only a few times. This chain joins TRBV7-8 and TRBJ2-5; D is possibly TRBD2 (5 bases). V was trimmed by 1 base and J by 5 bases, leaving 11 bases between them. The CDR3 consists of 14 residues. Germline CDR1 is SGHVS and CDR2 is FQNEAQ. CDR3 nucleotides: TGTGCCAGCAGCTTAGTCCGTGGGGAGGAGACCCAGTACTTC. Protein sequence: CASSLVRGEETQYF.

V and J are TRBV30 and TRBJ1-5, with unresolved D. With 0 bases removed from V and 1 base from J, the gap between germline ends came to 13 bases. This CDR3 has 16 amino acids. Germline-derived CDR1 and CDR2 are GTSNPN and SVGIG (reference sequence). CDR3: CAWSVRFSSSNQPQHF. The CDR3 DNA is TGTGCCTGGAGTGTACGATTCTCGAGCAGCAATCAGCCCCAGCATTTT.

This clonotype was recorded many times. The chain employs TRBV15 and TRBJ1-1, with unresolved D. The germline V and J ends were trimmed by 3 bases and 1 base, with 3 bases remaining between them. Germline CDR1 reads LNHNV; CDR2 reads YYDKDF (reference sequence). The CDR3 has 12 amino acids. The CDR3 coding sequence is TGTGCCACCAGCAGCAGGAACACTGAAGCTTTCTTT. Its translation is CATSSRNTEAFF.

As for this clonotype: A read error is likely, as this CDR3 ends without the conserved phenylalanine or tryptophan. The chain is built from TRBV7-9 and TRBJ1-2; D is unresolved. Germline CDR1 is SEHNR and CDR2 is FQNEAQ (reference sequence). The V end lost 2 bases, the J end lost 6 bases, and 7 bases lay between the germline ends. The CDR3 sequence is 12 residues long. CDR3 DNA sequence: TGTGCCAGCAGCTTAATTCCGGATGGCTACACCCTC. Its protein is CASSLIPDGYTL.

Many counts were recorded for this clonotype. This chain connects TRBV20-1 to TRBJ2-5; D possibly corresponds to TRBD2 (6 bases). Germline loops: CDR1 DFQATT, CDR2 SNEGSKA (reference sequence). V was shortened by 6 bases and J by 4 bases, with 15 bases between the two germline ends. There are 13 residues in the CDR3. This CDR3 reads CSAPRTAGETQYF. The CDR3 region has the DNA TGCAGTGCCCCGCGAACAGCGGGAGAGACCCAGTACTTC.

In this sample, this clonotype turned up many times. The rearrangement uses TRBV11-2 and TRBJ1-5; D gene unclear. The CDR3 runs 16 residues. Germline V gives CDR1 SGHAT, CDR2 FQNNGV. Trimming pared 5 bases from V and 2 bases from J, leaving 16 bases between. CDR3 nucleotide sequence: TGTGCCAGCAGCCCCGGACGGAGACGAGGCAATCAGCCCCAGCATTTT. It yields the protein CASSPGRRRGNQPQHF.

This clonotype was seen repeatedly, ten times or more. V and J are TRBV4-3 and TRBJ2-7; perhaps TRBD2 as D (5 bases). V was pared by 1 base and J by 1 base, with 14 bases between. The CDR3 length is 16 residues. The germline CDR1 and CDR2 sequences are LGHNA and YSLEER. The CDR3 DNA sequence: TGCGCCAGCAGCCAAGGGGTCGGGGATCCGTCCTACGAGCAGTACTTC. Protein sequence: CASSQGVGDPSYEQYF.

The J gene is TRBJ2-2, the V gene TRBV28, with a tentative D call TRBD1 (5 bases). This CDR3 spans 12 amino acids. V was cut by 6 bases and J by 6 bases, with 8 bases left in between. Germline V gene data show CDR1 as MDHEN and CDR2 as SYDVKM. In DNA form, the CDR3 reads TGTGCCAGCAGGACAGTTCCCGGGGAGCTGTTTTTT. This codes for CASRTVPGELFF.

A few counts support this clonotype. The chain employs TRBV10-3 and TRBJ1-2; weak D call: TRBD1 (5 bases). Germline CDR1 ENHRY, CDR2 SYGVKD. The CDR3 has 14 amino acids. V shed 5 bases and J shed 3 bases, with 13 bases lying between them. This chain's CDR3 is CAISYSPGYYGYTF. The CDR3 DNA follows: TGTGCCATCAGTTATTCTCCAGGGTACTATGGCTACACCTTC.

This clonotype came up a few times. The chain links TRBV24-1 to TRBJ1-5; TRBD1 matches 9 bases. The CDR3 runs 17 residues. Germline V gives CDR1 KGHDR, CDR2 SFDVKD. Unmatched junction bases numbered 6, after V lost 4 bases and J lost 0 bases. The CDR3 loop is CATSDRTGDYSNQPQHF. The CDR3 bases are TGTGCCACCAGTGACAGGACAGGGGACTATAGCAATCAGCCCCAGCATTTT.

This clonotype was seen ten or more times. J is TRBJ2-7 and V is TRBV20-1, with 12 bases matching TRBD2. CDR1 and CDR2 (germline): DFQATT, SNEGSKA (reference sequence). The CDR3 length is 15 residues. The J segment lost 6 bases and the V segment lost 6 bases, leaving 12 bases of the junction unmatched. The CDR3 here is CSARISGLAGSEQYF. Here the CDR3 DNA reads TGCAGTGCAAGGATTTCGGGACTAGCGGGTTCCGAGCAGTACTTC.